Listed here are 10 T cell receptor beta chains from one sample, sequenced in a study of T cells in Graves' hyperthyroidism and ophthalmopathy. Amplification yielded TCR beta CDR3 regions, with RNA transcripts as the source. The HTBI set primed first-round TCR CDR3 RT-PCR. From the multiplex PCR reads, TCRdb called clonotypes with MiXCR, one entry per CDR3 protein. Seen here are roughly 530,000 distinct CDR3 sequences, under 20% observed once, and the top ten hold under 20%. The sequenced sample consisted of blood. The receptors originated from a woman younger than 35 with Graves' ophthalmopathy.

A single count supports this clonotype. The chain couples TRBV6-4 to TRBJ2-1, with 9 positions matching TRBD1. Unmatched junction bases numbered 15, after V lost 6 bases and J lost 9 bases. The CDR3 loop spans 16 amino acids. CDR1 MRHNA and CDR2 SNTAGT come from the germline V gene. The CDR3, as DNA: TGTGCCAGCAGCGAAGAAGCGGGACAGGGATTCACTGAGCAGTTCTTC. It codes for CASSEEAGQGFTEQFF.

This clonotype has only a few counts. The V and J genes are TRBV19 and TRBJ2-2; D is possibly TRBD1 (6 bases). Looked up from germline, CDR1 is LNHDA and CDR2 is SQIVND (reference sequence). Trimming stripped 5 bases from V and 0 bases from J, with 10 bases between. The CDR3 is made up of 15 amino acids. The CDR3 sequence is CASSRTGSNTGELFF. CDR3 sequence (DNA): TGTGCCAGTAGTCGCACAGGGTCGAACACCGGGGAGCTGTTTTTT.

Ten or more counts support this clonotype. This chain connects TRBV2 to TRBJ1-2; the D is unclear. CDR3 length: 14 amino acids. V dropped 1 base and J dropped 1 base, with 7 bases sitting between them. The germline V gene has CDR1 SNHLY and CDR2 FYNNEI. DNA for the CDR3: TGTGCCAGCAGTGAAGGACTGGTTAACTATGGCTACACCTTC. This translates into CASSEGLVNYGYTF.

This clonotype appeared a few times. The DNA of the CDR3 is TGTGCCAGTAAAAGGACAGGGGATTATGGCTACACCTTC. This encodes CASKRTGDYGYTF. The V gene is TRBV19, the J gene TRBJ1-2; 9 bases match TRBD1. The CDR3 covers 13 residues. After removal of 7 bases from V and 5 bases from J, the junction contained 5 bases not matched to a gene. Germline V gives CDR1 LNHDA, CDR2 SQIVND (reference sequence).

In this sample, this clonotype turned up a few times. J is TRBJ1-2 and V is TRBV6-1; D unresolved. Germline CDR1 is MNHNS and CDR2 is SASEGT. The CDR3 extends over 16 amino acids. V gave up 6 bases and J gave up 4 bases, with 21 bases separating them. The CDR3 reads CASRSYRAFPFYGYTF. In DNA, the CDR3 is TGTGCCAGCAGATCTTATCGGGCCTTCCCGTTCTATGGCTACACCTTC.

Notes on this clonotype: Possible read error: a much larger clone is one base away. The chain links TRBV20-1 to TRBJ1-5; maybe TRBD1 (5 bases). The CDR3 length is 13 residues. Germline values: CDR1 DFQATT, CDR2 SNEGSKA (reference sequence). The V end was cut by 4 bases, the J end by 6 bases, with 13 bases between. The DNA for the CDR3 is TGCAGTGCTACAGAGGGGATAATTCAGCCCCAGCATTTT. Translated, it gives CSATEGIIQPQHF.

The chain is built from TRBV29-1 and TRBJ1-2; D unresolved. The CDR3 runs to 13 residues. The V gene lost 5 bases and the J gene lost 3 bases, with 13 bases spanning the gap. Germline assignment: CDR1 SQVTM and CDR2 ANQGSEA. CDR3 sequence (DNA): TGCAGCGTTTTTCAGGACCGTTACTATGGCTACACCTTC. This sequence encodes CSVFQDRYYGYTF.

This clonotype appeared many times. As DNA, the CDR3 is TGTGCCAGCACCAAGGAGGGAATAAGCAATGAGCAGTTCTTC. It translates to CASTKEGISNEQFF. The V call is TRBV2, the J call TRBJ2-1; D perhaps matches TRBD2 (6 bases). CDR1 is SNHLY and CDR2 is FYNNEI in the germline V gene. V lost 7 bases to trimming and J lost 6 bases, with 16 bases between them. There are 14 residues in the CDR3.

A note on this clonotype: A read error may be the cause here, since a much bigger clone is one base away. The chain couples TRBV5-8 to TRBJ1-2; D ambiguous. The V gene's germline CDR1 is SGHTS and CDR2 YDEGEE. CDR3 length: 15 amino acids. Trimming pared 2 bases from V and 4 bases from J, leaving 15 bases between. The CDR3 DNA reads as TGTGCCAGCAGCTTAACCGGGTCACGGCCCTATGGCTACACCTTC. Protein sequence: CASSLTGSRPYGYTF.

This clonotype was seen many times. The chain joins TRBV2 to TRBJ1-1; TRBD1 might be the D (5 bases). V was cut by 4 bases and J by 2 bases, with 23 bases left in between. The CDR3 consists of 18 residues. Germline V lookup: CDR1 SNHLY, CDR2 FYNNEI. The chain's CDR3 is CASSVLSYGAGRNTEAFF. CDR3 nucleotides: TGTGCCAGCAGTGTACTATCGTATGGGGCAGGGAGAAACACTGAAGCTTTCTTT.